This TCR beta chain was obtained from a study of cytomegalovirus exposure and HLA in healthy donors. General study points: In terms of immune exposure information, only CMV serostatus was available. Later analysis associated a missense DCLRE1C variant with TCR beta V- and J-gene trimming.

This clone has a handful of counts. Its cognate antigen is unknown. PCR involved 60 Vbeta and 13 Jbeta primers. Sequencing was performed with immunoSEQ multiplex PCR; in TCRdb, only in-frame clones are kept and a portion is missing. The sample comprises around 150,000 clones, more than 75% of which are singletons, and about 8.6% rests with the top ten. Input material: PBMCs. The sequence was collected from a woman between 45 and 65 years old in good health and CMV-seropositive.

CDR3 amino acids: CATSRSQDIPLYGYTF. The CDR3 DNA reads TGTGCCACCAGCAGATCGCAAGACATCCCCCTCTATGGCTACACCTTC. The chain employs TRBV15 and TRBJ1-2; D ambiguous. Trimming removed 2 bases at V and 4 bases at J, with 17 bases between. This CDR3 comprises 16 residues. Per the germline V gene, CDR1 is LNHNV and CDR2 is YYDKDF (reference sequence).